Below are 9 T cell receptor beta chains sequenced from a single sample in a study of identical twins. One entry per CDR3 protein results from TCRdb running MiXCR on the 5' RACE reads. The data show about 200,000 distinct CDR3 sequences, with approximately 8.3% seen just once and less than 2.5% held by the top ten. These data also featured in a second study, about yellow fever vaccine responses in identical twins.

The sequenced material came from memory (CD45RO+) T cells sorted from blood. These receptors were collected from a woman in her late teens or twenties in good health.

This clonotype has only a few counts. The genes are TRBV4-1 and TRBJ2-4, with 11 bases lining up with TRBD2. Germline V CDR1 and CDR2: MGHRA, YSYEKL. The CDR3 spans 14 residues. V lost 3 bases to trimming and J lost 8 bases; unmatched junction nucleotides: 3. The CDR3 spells CASSHTSGSDIQYF. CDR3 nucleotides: TGCGCCAGCAGCCACACTAGCGGGAGTGACATTCAGTACTTC.

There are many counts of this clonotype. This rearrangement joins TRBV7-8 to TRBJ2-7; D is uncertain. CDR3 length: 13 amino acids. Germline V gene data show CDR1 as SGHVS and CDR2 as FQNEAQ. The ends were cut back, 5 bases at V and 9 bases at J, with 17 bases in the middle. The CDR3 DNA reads TGTGCCAGCAGCCCAACCGATTCAGGCGGGCAGTACTTC. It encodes CASSPTDSGGQYF.

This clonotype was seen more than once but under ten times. DNA of the CDR3: TGTGCCAGCAGTTACTCGGGCAGGGAGGAGTTCTTC. As protein: CASSYSGREEFF. This sequence joins TRBV6-2 or TRBV6-3 and TRBJ2-1; tentatively, D is TRBD2 (6 bases). With 0 bases removed from V and 14 bases from J, the gap between germline ends came to 11 bases. Germline loops: CDR1 MNHEY, CDR2 SVGEGT. The CDR3 is made up of 12 amino acids.

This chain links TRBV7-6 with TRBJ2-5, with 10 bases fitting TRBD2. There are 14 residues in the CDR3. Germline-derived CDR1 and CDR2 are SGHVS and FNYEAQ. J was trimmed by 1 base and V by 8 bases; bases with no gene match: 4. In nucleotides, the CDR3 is TGTGCCAGCGTACTAGCGGGAAGCCAAGAGACCCAGTACTTC. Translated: CASVLAGSQETQYF.

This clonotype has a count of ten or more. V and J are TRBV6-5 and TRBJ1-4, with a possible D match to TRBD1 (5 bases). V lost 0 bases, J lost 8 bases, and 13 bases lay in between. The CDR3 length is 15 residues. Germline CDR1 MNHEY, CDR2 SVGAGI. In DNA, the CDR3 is TGTGCCAGCAGTTACTCGAGCCAGGGTGGCGAAAAACTGTTTTTT. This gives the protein CASSYSSQGGEKLFF.

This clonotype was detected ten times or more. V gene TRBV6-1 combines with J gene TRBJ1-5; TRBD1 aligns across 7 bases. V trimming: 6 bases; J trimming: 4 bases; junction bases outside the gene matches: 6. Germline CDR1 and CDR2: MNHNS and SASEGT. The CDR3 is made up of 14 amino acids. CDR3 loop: CASRPTGANQPQHF. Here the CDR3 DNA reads TGTGCCAGCAGACCCACAGGGGCGAATCAGCCCCAGCATTTT.

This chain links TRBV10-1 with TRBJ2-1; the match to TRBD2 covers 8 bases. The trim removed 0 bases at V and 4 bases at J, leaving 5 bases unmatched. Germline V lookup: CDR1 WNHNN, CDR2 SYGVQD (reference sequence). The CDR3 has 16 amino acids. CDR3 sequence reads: CASSESGGGRYNEQFF. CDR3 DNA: TGCGCCAGCAGTGAGTCGGGCGGGGGGAGGTACAATGAGCAGTTCTTC.

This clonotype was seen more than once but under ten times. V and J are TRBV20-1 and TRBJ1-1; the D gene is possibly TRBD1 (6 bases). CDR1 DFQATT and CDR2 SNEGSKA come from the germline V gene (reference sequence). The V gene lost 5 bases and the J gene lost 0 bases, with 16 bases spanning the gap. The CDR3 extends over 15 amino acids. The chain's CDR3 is CSASGQGKMNTEAFF. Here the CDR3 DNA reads TGCAGTGCTTCCGGGCAGGGGAAAATGAACACTGAAGCTTTCTTT.

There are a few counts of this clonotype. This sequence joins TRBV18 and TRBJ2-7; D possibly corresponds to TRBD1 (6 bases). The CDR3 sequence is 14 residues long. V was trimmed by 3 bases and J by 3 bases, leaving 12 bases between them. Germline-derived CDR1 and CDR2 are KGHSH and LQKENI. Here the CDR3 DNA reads TGTGCCAGCTCACCTACTCTGGACAGCTACGAGCAGTACTTC. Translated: CASSPTLDSYEQYF.